The 32 T cell receptor beta chains below all came from one sample that was sequenced in a study of control samples from healthy donors and cancer patients. Assay: immunoSEQ multiplex PCR; the TCRdb copy retains only in-frame clones and omits some. The sample consists of some 170,000 clones, roughly 94% of them appearing once. The sample comprised PBMCs. The receptors come from a man aged 55 to 70 with colorectal cancer.

The CDR3 sequence: CASSLSGETQYF. In DNA form, the CDR3 reads TGTGCCAGCAGCCTCTCGGGAGAGACCCAGTACTTC. The V call is TRBV2, the J call TRBJ2-5; D call uncertain. Trimming took 6 bases from V and 4 from J, leaving 9 bases between them. This CDR3 has 12 amino acids. The germline V gene encodes CDR1 SNHLY and CDR2 FYNNEI.

The chain recombines TRBV5-6 with TRBJ1-3, with D uncertain. V shed 0 bases and J shed 12 bases, with 10 bases lying between them. This CDR3 comprises 12 residues. The V gene's germline CDR1 is SGHDT and CDR2 YYEEEE. The CDR3 coding sequence is TGTGCCAGCAGCTTGGGGCACGTAGGCATATATTTT. Its translation: CASSLGHVGIYF.

The chain carries TRBV6-5 and TRBJ2-3; tentative D call: TRBD1 (6 bases). The CDR3 sequence is 15 residues long. Germline CDR1 and CDR2: MNHEY and SVGAGI. Deletions cut 0 bases from V and 4 bases from J, with 11 bases between. The CDR3 nucleotides read TGTGCCAGCAGTTACTCGTACAGGGCGTCAGATACGCAGTATTTT. This encodes CASSYSYRASDTQYF.

CDR3 amino acids: CASSLGQEGGGKLFF. CDR3 nucleotide sequence: TGTGCCAGTAGTTTGGGACAGGAAGGAGGCGGAAAACTGTTTTTT. The J gene is TRBJ1-4, the V gene TRBV19; TRBD1 matches at 8 bases. This CDR3 spans 15 amino acids. With 5 bases clipped from V and 10 bases from J, the junction kept 12 bases outside the gene matches. Germline-derived CDR1 and CDR2 are LNHDA and SQIVND (reference sequence).

The chain joins TRBV4-1 to TRBJ2-7, with D possibly being TRBD1 or TRBD2 (5 bases each). Germline CDR1 and CDR2: MGHRA and YSYEKL. The CDR3 totals 14 residues. Trimming removed 4 bases at V and 2 bases at J, with 12 bases between. For the CDR3, the DNA is TGCGCCAGCAGCCCAACCGGGACGACCTACGAGCAGTACTTC. Translation gives CASSPTGTTYEQYF.

The chain employs TRBV27 and TRBJ1-3; D call uncertain. Deletions cut 2 bases from V and 3 bases from J, with 8 bases between. Germline CDR1 is MNHEY and CDR2 is SMNVEV (reference sequence). This CDR3 spans 14 amino acids. The CDR3 DNA follows: TGTGCCAGCAGTTTAATTGGTATTGGAAACACCATATATTTT. Translating gives CASSLIGIGNTIYF.

The V and J genes are TRBV7-2 and TRBJ2-1, with D tentatively TRBD1 (6 bases). The CDR3 runs to 13 residues. Trimming removed 5 bases at V and 3 bases at J, with 8 bases between. Germline V gene lookup returns CDR1 SGHTA and CDR2 FQGNSA. This CDR3 reads CASSTGIYNEQFF. CDR3 DNA sequence: TGTGCCAGCAGCACAGGGATCTACAATGAGCAGTTCTTC.

CDR3 nucleotide sequence: TGTGCCTCATCCGGGACAGGGGGCGCGGGAGCTTTCTTT. It translates to CASSGTGGAGAFF. V usage is TRBV30 and J usage is TRBJ1-1; 12 bases line up with TRBD1. With 7 bases clipped from V and 10 bases from J, the junction kept 10 bases outside the gene matches. The CDR3 runs to 13 residues. Looked up from germline, CDR1 is GTSNPN and CDR2 is SVGIG (reference sequence).

The V call is TRBV2, the J call TRBJ1-1; 10 bases line up with TRBD1. In germline, CDR1 is SNHLY, CDR2 FYNNEI. CDR3 length equals 14 residues. J gave up 9 bases and V 5 bases, and 9 bases lay outside the gene matches. This CDR3 reads CASSRDRGPYQAFF. CDR3 coding DNA: TGTGCCAGCAGTAGGGACAGGGGCCCATACCAAGCTTTCTTT.

The chain has TRBV4-3 and TRBJ2-2; tentatively, D is TRBD1 (6 bases). Trimming removed 5 bases at V and 1 base at J, with 14 bases between. CDR1 and CDR2 from the germline V gene are LGHNA and YSLEER. The CDR3 sequence is 16 residues long. The CDR3 here is CASSVMPGQNTGELFF. The DNA for the CDR3 is TGCGCCAGCAGCGTCATGCCGGGACAGAACACCGGGGAGCTGTTTTTT.

This chain uses TRBV7-2 with TRBJ1-1; TRBD1 might be the D (5 bases). Germline CDR1 reads SGHTA; CDR2 reads FQGNSA. V shed 1 base and J shed 3 bases, with 12 bases lying between them. The CDR3 sequence is 15 residues long. In nucleotides, the CDR3 is TGTGCCAGCAGCTTAGTCAGAGGGGTCGACACTGAAGCTTTCTTT. This encodes CASSLVRGVDTEAFF.

The chain combines TRBV9 with TRBJ2-3; perhaps TRBD2 as D (5 bases). The germline V gene encodes CDR1 SGDLS and CDR2 YYNGEE. The CDR3 is 16 amino acids. Trimming cost V 3 bases and J 2 bases, with 16 bases left between them. CDR3 DNA sequence: TGTGCCAGCAGCGGTACTAGTTTCCTCAACACAGATACGCAGTATTTT. Its translation: CASSGTSFLNTDTQYF.

V is TRBV5-8 and J is TRBJ2-7, with D unclear. The germline V and J ends were trimmed by 4 bases and 7 bases, with 3 bases remaining between them. Germline V gene lookup returns CDR1 SGHTS and CDR2 YDEGEE. The CDR3 spans 9 residues. The chain's CDR3 is CASSLEQYF. CDR3 DNA sequence: TGTGCCAGCAGCCTAGAGCAGTACTTC.

The chain uses TRBV2 and TRBJ2-7; 8 positions match TRBD1. With V trimmed by 7 bases and J by 3 bases, 8 bases remained unmatched. Germline-derived CDR1 and CDR2 are SNHLY and FYNNEI. This CDR3 contains 14 residues. The CDR3 loop reads CASNLDRALYEQYF. The CDR3 region has the DNA TGTGCCAGCAACCTGGACAGGGCCCTCTACGAGCAGTACTTC.

The chain uses TRBV12-3 or TRBV12-4 and TRBJ2-7; 7 bases match TRBD1. Unmatched junction bases numbered 4, after V lost 6 bases and J lost 2 bases. This CDR3 is built from 13 residues. The CDR3 protein is CASRLQGTYEQYF. CDR3 coding DNA: TGTGCCAGCAGATTACAGGGGACCTACGAGCAGTACTTC.

This chain joins TRBV15 and TRBJ1-5, with 7 positions matching TRBD1. Germline V lookup: CDR1 LNHNV, CDR2 YYDKDF (reference sequence). The CDR3 is 18 amino acids. The J segment lost 8 bases and the V segment lost 0 bases, leaving 16 bases of the junction unmatched. The CDR3 sequence is CATSRDRSRGGAMEPQHF. The CDR3 DNA reads as TGTGCCACCAGCAGAGATAGGTCGCGAGGGGGCGCGATGGAGCCCCAGCATTTT.

V and J are TRBV2 and TRBJ1-6; 9 bases map to TRBD1. From germline, CDR1 is SNHLY and CDR2 FYNNEI. Trimming took 6 bases from V and 9 from J; bases not matched to a gene: 6. The length of the CDR3 is 14 residues. CDR3 loop: CASSRDRETSPLHF. The CDR3 nucleotides read TGTGCCAGCAGCCGGGACAGGGAGACTTCACCCCTCCACTTT.

This chain links TRBV24-1 with TRBJ2-1; 9 nucleotides line up with TRBD2. Germline CDR1 is KGHDR and CDR2 is SFDVKD. Trimming cost V 7 bases and J 10 bases; bases outside gene matches: 10. CDR3 length equals 14 residues. CDR3 sequence (DNA): TGTGCCACCAGGGAAGCGGGGGGTTCGGGGGAGCAGTTCTTC. It specifies CATREAGGSGEQFF.

The CDR3 spells CASSLQGGADTQYF. CDR3 bases: TGTGCCAGCAGCTTGCAGGGAGGTGCAGATACGCAGTATTTT. The rearrangement links TRBV5-4 to TRBJ2-3; the D gene is possibly TRBD2 (6 bases). Trimming cost V 1 base and J 4 bases, with 10 bases left between them. The CDR3 sequence is 14 residues long. Germline lookup yields CDR1 SGHNT and CDR2 YYREEE (reference sequence).

The chain carries TRBV7-2 and TRBJ1-6, with TRBD1 matching over 7 bases. This CDR3 spans 18 amino acids. Trimming at V came to 2 bases and at J to 1 base, leaving 8 bases not matched to a gene. Germline lookup yields CDR1 SGHTA and CDR2 FQGNSA. The DNA for the CDR3 is TGTGCCAGCAGCTTATATTCTCAGGGGGTTTCCTATAATTCACCCCTCCACTTT. It translates to CASSLYSQGVSYNSPLHF.

The chain recombines TRBV10-3 with TRBJ1-2, with D perhaps TRBD1 (5 bases). CDR3 length: 11 amino acids. CDR1 ENHRY and CDR2 SYGVKD come from the germline V gene. V was clipped by 6 bases and J by 13 bases, with 15 bases between them. CDR3 DNA sequence: TGTGCCATCAGCGGGGGGGGAGTGAGCACCTTC. This encodes CAISGGGVSTF.

The chain employs TRBV7-8 and TRBJ2-3; TRBD1 aligns across 8 bases. CDR1 and CDR2 (germline): SGHVS, FQNEAQ. The CDR3 loop spans 17 amino acids. The V segment lost 0 bases and the J segment 5 bases; nucleotides outside the gene matches: 10. DNA of the CDR3: TGTGCCAGCAGCTTAGCGGTTCAGGGGGCGCTAGGAGATACGCAGTATTTT. Translation: CASSLAVQGALGDTQYF.

The V and J genes are TRBV18 and TRBJ1-2; tentatively, D is TRBD1 (5 bases). Germline lookup yields CDR1 KGHSH and CDR2 LQKENI. Trimming took 0 bases from V and 4 from J, leaving 9 bases between them. The CDR3 spans 14 residues. CDR3: CASSPPGTSYGYTF. For the CDR3, the DNA is TGTGCCAGCTCACCACCCGGGACTAGCTATGGCTACACCTTC.

The V call is TRBV6-5, the J call TRBJ1-2; no reliable D call. The CDR3 is 14 amino acids. Germline CDR1 reads MNHEY; CDR2 reads SVGAGI. The V end was cut by 7 bases, the J end by 1 base, with 13 bases between. CDR3 nucleotides: TGTGCCAGCATTTTGACGGTGGGTAACTATGGCTACACCTTC. Its translation is CASILTVGNYGYTF.

This chain links TRBV19 with TRBJ2-7, with 7 positions matching TRBD1. This CDR3 comprises 15 residues. Germline trimming cut 3 bases from V and 1 base from J; bases unmatched to any gene: 6. Germline V gene lookup returns CDR1 LNHDA and CDR2 SQIVND (reference sequence). The CDR3 DNA reads as TGTGCCAGTAGTATGGTGGCAGGGGGATCCTACGAGCAGTACTTC. It is translated as CASSMVAGGSYEQYF. Full variable domain (rest looked up from reference TRBV19 and TRBJ2-7): DGGITQSPKYLFRKEGQNVTLSCEQNLNHDAMYWYRQDPGQGLRLIYYSQIVNDFQKGDIAEGYSVSREKKESFPLTVTSAQKNPTAFYLCASSMVAGGSYEQYFGPGTRLTVT.

This clone has more than one count but fewer than ten. The rearrangement uses TRBV7-6 and TRBJ2-1; 9 positions agree with TRBD1. The germline V gene has CDR1 SGHVS and CDR2 FNYEAQ. V shed 5 bases, J shed 6 bases, and the junction held 8 bases outside the gene matches. CDR3 length: 15 residues. The CDR3 DNA reads as TGTGCCAGCAGCCTAGGACAGGGGATCATCAATGAGCAGTTCTTC. As protein: CASSLGQGIINEQFF.

V is TRBV7-8 and J is TRBJ1-5; D unresolved. Trimming pared 0 bases from V and 3 bases from J, leaving 9 bases between. This CDR3 region has 15 residues. Germline CDR1 reads SGHVS; CDR2 reads FQNEAQ. CDR3: CASSLARVLNQPQHF. The CDR3 region has the DNA TGTGCCAGCAGCTTAGCCCGGGTCCTCAATCAGCCCCAGCATTTT.

Here the CDR3 DNA reads TGTGCCAGCTGGGACAGGGGGATTGAAAAACTGTTTTTT. Amino acids: CASWDRGIEKLFF. The chain has TRBV5-4 and TRBJ1-4, with 11 bases matching TRBD1. From germline, CDR1 is SGHNT and CDR2 YYREEE (reference sequence). V was clipped by 7 bases and J by 7 bases; unmatched bases: 3. The CDR3 has 13 amino acids.

This chain uses TRBV10-2 with TRBJ2-1; D possibly corresponds to TRBD2 (5 bases). Germline values: CDR1 WSHSY, CDR2 SAAADI. Trimming took off 1 base at V and 10 bases at J, with 17 bases between the two ends. The CDR3 is made up of 15 amino acids. This CDR3 is CASSELRTPQKEQFF. The CDR3 DNA sequence: TGCGCCAGCAGTGAGTTGAGGACTCCCCAAAAGGAGCAGTTCTTC.

V usage is TRBV3-1 (or the pseudogene TRBV3-2) and J usage is TRBJ1-4; no reliable D call. The CDR3 has 14 residues. Germline values: CDR1 LGHDT, CDR2 YNNKEL (reference sequence). V was clipped by 0 bases and J by 10 bases, with 12 bases between them. Here the CDR3 DNA reads TGTGCCAGCAGCCAAGATCTGACGACGAGAAAACTGTTTTTT. This codes for CASSQDLTTRKLFF.

This chain connects TRBV6-5 to TRBJ2-5; 8 bases match TRBD1. CDR3 length: 15 amino acids. The germline V gene has CDR1 MNHEY and CDR2 SVGAGI. The junction had 10 bases not matched to a gene; V was cut back by 6 bases and J by 4 bases. The CDR3: CASSSLGQGGETQYF. The DNA of the CDR3 is TGTGCCAGCAGCTCCCTCGGACAGGGCGGAGAGACCCAGTACTTC.

The V gene is TRBV6-5, the J gene TRBJ2-7, with TRBD2 as a possible D gene (6 bases). The CDR3 totals 13 residues. Trimming cost V 6 bases and J 6 bases, with 15 bases left between them. CDR1 MNHEY and CDR2 SVGAGI come from the germline V gene. The CDR3 reads CASRLEGRGEQYF. In DNA form, the CDR3 reads TGTGCCAGCAGACTGGAGGGAAGGGGCGAGCAGTACTTC.